This paragraph reports one T cell receptor (beta chain). Patients from Seattle were sampled longitudinally, starting during active infection. How the authors handled the data: Reference gene primer amplification gave estimated nucleated cell counts. The protocol was immunoSEQ multiplex PCR, while the TCRdb copy is restricted to in-frame clones and leaves out a portion. The V and J calls and clone size were taken over from that table, and D and trimming were inferred from the DNA. The sample yields approximately 480,000 clones, 89% seen once. This specimen comes from a study of blood T cell repertoires in COVID-19. The V end was cut by 0 bases, the J end by 8 bases, with 14 bases between. CDR1 and CDR2 (germline): MNHEY, SVGAGI. The CDR3 runs to 15 residues.

The sequenced sample was peripheral blood. The chain links TRBV6-5 to TRBJ2-1; D unresolved. This clonotype was obtained from a man younger than 35 with COVID-19, enrolled during active disease. Written as DNA, the CDR3 is TGTGCCAGCAGTTACTCTGTCCGGGTTACCTATGAGCAGTTCTTC. It encodes CASSYSVRVTYEQFF.